The clone carrying this TCR beta chain was observed at least ten times. Its antigen is unidentified. The data stem from a study of T-cell memory formation after mild COVID-19. This CDR3 region has 12 residues. Trimming pared 1 base from V and 12 bases from J, leaving 10 bases between. Germline V CDR1 and CDR2: SGHVS, FQNEAQ. Study-level findings and limits: Largely, contracting CD4+ clones fell within CM and EM, and contracting CD8+ clones within EMRA. CD4+ bias marked clones expanding day 15 to 37, unlike balanced contracting clones.

MiXCR, applied by TCRdb to the 5' RACE reads, yields one record per CDR3 protein. Of hundreds of thousands of distinct CDR3 sequences listed, approximately 15% are singletons. This receptor was identified in a man aged 18 to 29 who had mild COVID-19 (a few samples of this study predate the infection). Cell type and time point are not known. The chain is built from TRBV7-8 and TRBJ2-1; D ambiguous. Material: PBMCs or a T cell subset sorted from them (not recorded which). The CDR3 reads CASSLEDPRQFF. CDR3 nucleotides: TGTGCCAGCAGCTTAGAGGACCCTCGGCAGTTCTTC.